What follows are 28 T cell receptor beta chains derived from one specimen sequenced in a study of response to subunit inactivated influenza vaccine. From the RT-PCR reads, TCRdb called clonotypes with MiXCR, one entry per CDR3 protein. The data contain more than 550,000 distinct CDR3 sequences, around 11% of them singletons. The starting material was PBMCs from blood, obtained on the day of vaccination. These receptors came from a man aged 50-59 years who received an inactivated influenza vaccine.

This clonotype appeared a few times. The chain links TRBV20-1 to TRBJ2-1; D is possibly TRBD2 (5 bases). The V end was cut by 1 base, the J end by 5 bases, with 9 bases between. This CDR3 region has 13 residues. Germline values: CDR1 DFQATT, CDR2 SNEGSKA (reference sequence). The CDR3 nucleotides read TGCAGTGCTAGAGCGGGAAACAACAATGAGCAGTTCTTC. Its translation is CSARAGNNNEQFF.

The CDR3 DNA is TGCAGCGGGGACAGGGGCACAGATACGCAGTATTTT. Its translation is CSGDRGTDTQYF. V usage is TRBV29-1 and J usage is TRBJ2-3, with 9 nucleotides matching TRBD1. The CDR3 length is 12 residues. Germline trimming cut 7 bases from V and 1 base from J; bases unmatched to any gene: 0. The germline V gene encodes CDR1 SQVTM and CDR2 ANQGSEA.

This chain uses TRBV7-2 with TRBJ2-5; 10 positions agree with TRBD2. The germline gives CDR1 SGHTA, CDR2 FQGNSA. The V segment lost 6 bases and the J segment 7 bases; nucleotides outside the gene matches: 11. This CDR3 spans 15 amino acids. CDR3 DNA sequence: TGTGCCAGCAGTTCGGGACTAGCGTCTCATGGGACCCAGTACTTC. This gives the protein CASSSGLASHGTQYF.

This chain uses TRBV19 with TRBJ2-2, with D possibly called TRBD1 or TRBD2 (5 bases each). Germline values: CDR1 LNHDA, CDR2 SQIVND (reference sequence). CDR3 length equals 14 residues. V was clipped by 5 bases and J by 3 bases, with 10 bases between them. The CDR3: CASSFEGYTGELFF. CDR3 bases: TGTGCCAGTAGTTTCGAGGGGTACACCGGGGAGCTGTTTTTT.

This clonotype was observed a few times. This rearrangement joins TRBV7-2 to TRBJ2-7; the match to TRBD1 covers 11 bases. In germline, CDR1 is SGHTA, CDR2 FQGNSA. With V trimmed by 5 bases and J by 4 bases, 10 bases remained unmatched. CDR3 length equals 16 residues. CDR3 loop: CASSPKRDRGKYEQYF. The CDR3 DNA is TGTGCCAGCAGCCCGAAACGGGACAGGGGGAAATACGAGCAGTACTTC.

This clonotype was picked up a small number of times. This chain joins TRBV15 and TRBJ2-2; D remains ambiguous. The V and J ends lost 5 bases and 6 bases respectively, with 7 bases between them. Germline CDR1 is LNHNV and CDR2 is YYDKDF (reference sequence). The CDR3 totals 12 residues. The CDR3 bases are TGTGCCACCAGCCGCTTCTCCGGGGAGCTGTTTTTT. It translates to CATSRFSGELFF.

This clonotype showed up just a few times. The chain employs TRBV4-3 and TRBJ1-4, with D unresolved. Trimming cost V 0 bases and J 7 bases, with 15 bases left between them. CDR1 LGHNA and CDR2 YSLEER come from the germline V gene. The CDR3 extends over 16 amino acids. CDR3 in amino acids: CASSQDGGLLGEKLFF. In DNA, the CDR3 is TGCGCCAGCAGCCAAGATGGAGGGCTACTCGGTGAAAAACTGTTTTTT.

The chain uses TRBV19 and TRBJ2-2; 8 bases match TRBD1. V was pared by 5 bases and J by 1 base, with 3 bases of the junction left unmatched. The V gene's germline CDR1 is LNHDA and CDR2 SQIVND (reference sequence). The CDR3 is made up of 15 amino acids. CDR3 in amino acids: CASSQGQVNTGELFF. CDR3 nucleotide sequence: TGTGCCAGTAGTCAGGGACAGGTGAACACCGGGGAGCTGTTTTTT.

The chain uses TRBV9 and TRBJ2-5; 12 positions match TRBD1. The germline gives CDR1 SGDLS, CDR2 YYNGEE. V shed 3 bases, J shed 4 bases, and the junction held 4 bases outside the gene matches. The CDR3 runs 15 residues. CDR3 amino acids: CASSAGQGAGETQYF. CDR3 nucleotides: TGTGCCAGCAGCGCGGGACAGGGGGCGGGAGAGACCCAGTACTTC.

This clonotype was seen a few times. This chain joins TRBV10-3 and TRBJ2-2; 8 positions agree with TRBD1. V gave up 6 bases and J gave up 5 bases; unmatched junction bases: 5. Germline CDR1 is ENHRY and CDR2 is SYGVKD. The CDR3 is 14 residues long. The DNA for the CDR3 is TGTGCCATCAGAGGACAGGGAAGGACCGGGGAGCTGTTTTTT. Its protein is CAIRGQGRTGELFF.

The gene calls are TRBV12-3 or TRBV12-4 and TRBJ2-7; possible D gene TRBD2, 5 bases. Trimming cost V 1 base and J 6 bases, with 13 bases left between them. The CDR3 sequence is 14 residues long. CDR3 region: CASSLVPPAGEQYF. CDR3 in DNA: TGTGCCAGCAGTTTAGTCCCCCCCGCGGGCGAGCAGTACTTC.

The CDR3 loop is CASSLGGIDNQPQHF. The CDR3 nucleotides are TGTGCCAGCAGCTTAGGAGGGATAGACAATCAGCCCCAGCATTTT. The gene calls are TRBV7-2 and TRBJ1-5; D unresolved. CDR1 SGHTA and CDR2 FQGNSA come from the germline V gene. Trimming cost V 1 base and J 3 bases, with 10 bases left between them. The CDR3 length is 15 residues.

The chain employs TRBV4-1 and TRBJ2-7, with D perhaps matching TRBD2 (6 bases). The CDR3 covers 15 residues. Trimming stripped 0 bases from V and 6 bases from J, with 15 bases between. Per the germline V gene, CDR1 is MGHRA and CDR2 is YSYEKL. CDR3 sequence (DNA): TGCGCCAGCAGCCAAGAAATTTGGGAGGTGAGCGAGCAGTACTTC. Translation: CASSQEIWEVSEQYF.

Concerning this clonotype: One base away lies a much larger clone, so this may be a sequencing read error. CDR3 nucleotides: TGTGCCAGCAGCATCAGGGTCGGGACCTACAATGAGCAGTTCTTC. Translated: CASSIRVGTYNEQFF. J is TRBJ2-1 and V is TRBV9; D tentatively reads TRBD1 or TRBD2 (5 bases each). The germline V gene has CDR1 SGDLS and CDR2 YYNGEE. The CDR3 extends over 15 amino acids. Trimming cost V 4 bases and J 2 bases, with 13 bases left between them.

The chain joins TRBV15 to TRBJ1-4; D is unresolved. The V gene lost 3 bases and the J gene lost 4 bases, with 12 bases spanning the gap. Germline CDR1 LNHNV, CDR2 YYDKDF (reference sequence). This CDR3 is 15 amino acids long. CDR3 DNA: TGTGCCACCAGCAGTAGGCTGGGCCATAATGAAAAACTGTTTTTT. Its protein is CATSSRLGHNEKLFF.

This clonotype was seen a handful of times. The chain joins TRBV24-1 to TRBJ1-1; possibly TRBD1 for D (6 bases). Germline loops: CDR1 KGHDR, CDR2 SFDVKD. The CDR3 runs to 14 residues. Trimming cost V 9 bases and J 5 bases, with 18 bases left between them. The CDR3 region is CATSEGGAVTEAFF. The CDR3 nucleotides read TGTGCCACCTCGGAAGGGGGGGCGGTTACTGAAGCTTTCTTT.

The rearrangement links TRBV18 to TRBJ2-7; 8 nucleotides align to TRBD1. V was pared by 5 bases and J by 0 bases, with 6 bases of the junction left unmatched. Germline V gene data show CDR1 as KGHSH and CDR2 as LQKENI. The CDR3 sequence is 15 residues long. CDR3: CASSRTGTISYEQYF. CDR3 sequence (DNA): TGTGCCAGCTCAAGGACAGGGACGATCTCCTACGAGCAGTACTTC.

At least ten counts were recorded for this clonotype. The V gene is TRBV7-2, the J gene TRBJ2-1; weak D call: TRBD1 (6 bases). The length of the CDR3 is 13 residues. The germline CDR1 and CDR2 sequences are SGHTA and FQGNSA. Trimming pared 5 bases from V and 8 bases from J, leaving 13 bases between. CDR3 sequence: CASSIQGRDEQFF. The CDR3, as DNA: TGTGCCAGCAGCATACAGGGCCGGGATGAGCAGTTCTTC.

Only a few counts were recorded for this clonotype. The chain recombines TRBV9 with TRBJ2-3; D might be TRBD2 (5 bases). Deletions cut 5 bases from V and 0 bases from J, with 13 bases between. This CDR3 spans 15 amino acids. Germline-derived CDR1 and CDR2 are SGDLS and YYNGEE. The CDR3 coding sequence is TGTGCCAGCAGTCAACCGGGATCCAGCACAGATACGCAGTATTTT. Protein product: CASSQPGSSTDTQYF.

This clonotype was recorded at least ten times. The rearrangement uses TRBV29-1 and TRBJ2-3; D ambiguous. V was pared by 4 bases and J by 5 bases, with 4 bases between. This CDR3 region has 10 residues. CDR1 is SQVTM, CDR2 ANQGSEA, per germline. CDR3 in DNA: TGCAGCGTTGTGGGAGATACGCAGTATTTT. Its translation: CSVVGDTQYF.

This clonotype was recorded at least ten times. V is TRBV28 and J is TRBJ2-7, with a weak D call TRBD2 (7 bases). There are 16 residues in the CDR3. Germline V gives CDR1 MDHEN, CDR2 SYDVKM. Trimming left V 3 bases short and J 2 bases short, with 17 bases between. CDR3 DNA sequence: TGTGCCAGCAGTTTCGGGAAAGGGCGGGGGCCCTACGAGCAGTACTTC. It encodes CASSFGKGRGPYEQYF.

The gene calls are TRBV24-1 and TRBJ2-5; no reliable D call. Germline CDR1 KGHDR, CDR2 SFDVKD. Trimming removed 1 base from V and 2 bases from J, with 16 bases in between. This CDR3 spans 17 amino acids. CDR3 in amino acids: CATSDFSLVTLQETQYF. DNA of the CDR3: TGTGCCACCAGTGATTTCAGCCTAGTGACACTACAAGAGACCCAGTACTTC.

This clonotype turned up a few times. V and J are TRBV5-6 and TRBJ2-7, with a tentative D call TRBD1 (6 bases). This CDR3 is built from 14 residues. The V gene lost 0 bases and the J gene lost 6 bases, with 13 bases spanning the gap. Germline CDR1 is SGHDT and CDR2 is YYEEEE. CDR3 sequence (DNA): TGTGCCAGCAGCTTGGCACAGGGTGTGCGCGAGCAGTACTTC. This codes for CASSLAQGVREQYF.

This clonotype was observed a few times. The J gene is TRBJ1-5, the V gene TRBV12-5; 9 bases align to TRBD1. The CDR3 is made up of 16 amino acids. V shed 3 bases, J shed 6 bases, and the junction held 9 bases outside the gene matches. Per the germline V gene, CDR1 is LGHNT and CDR2 is FRNRAP. CDR3 amino acids: CASGFHPGQGAQPQHF. The CDR3 nucleotides read TGTGCTAGTGGTTTTCATCCGGGACAGGGCGCTCAGCCCCAGCATTTT.

The J gene is TRBJ1-2, the V gene TRBV4-3; possible D gene TRBD1, 6 bases. The length of the CDR3 is 16 residues. V was shortened by 1 base and J by 6 bases, with 18 bases between the two germline ends. Germline V gene sequence: CDR1 LGHNA, CDR2 YSLEER. The CDR3 DNA reads TGCGCCAGCAGCCAAGTGACCTTAATAACAGGGAATGGCTACACCTTC. As protein: CASSQVTLITGNGYTF.

The chain links TRBV12-3 or TRBV12-4 to TRBJ2-5; D not resolved. The V gene lost 5 bases and the J gene lost 5 bases, with 12 bases spanning the gap. This CDR3 is built from 13 residues. The CDR3: CASSKGRGETQYF. The CDR3 coding sequence is TGTGCCAGCAGTAAGGGCCGTGGGGAGACCCAGTACTTC.

This clonotype has just a few counts. This chain's CDR3 is CASSGQTNSPLHF. CDR3 bases: TGTGCCAGTAGTGGACAGACTAATTCACCCCTCCACTTT. This chain joins TRBV19 and TRBJ1-6, with a possible D match to TRBD1 (6 bases). CDR1 and CDR2 (germline): LNHDA, SQIVND (reference sequence). The V gene lost 5 bases and the J gene lost 6 bases, with 8 bases spanning the gap. This CDR3 comprises 13 residues. Filled out from reference TRBV19 and TRBJ1-6, the complete variable domain reads DGGITQSPKYLFRKEGQNVTLSCEQNLNHDAMYWYRQDPGQGLRLIYYSQIVNDFQKGDIAEGYSVSREKKESFPLTVTSAQKNPTAFYLCASSGQTNSPLHFGNGTRLTVT.

CDR3 protein: CASNFAPGLNEQYF. DNA for the CDR3: TGTGCCAGCAACTTCGCTCCCGGGCTGAACGAGCAGTACTTC. The chain is built from TRBV28 and TRBJ2-7; D is uncertain. V lost 7 bases to trimming and J lost 5 bases, with 18 bases between them. From germline, CDR1 is MDHEN and CDR2 SYDVKM. CDR3 length: 14 amino acids.